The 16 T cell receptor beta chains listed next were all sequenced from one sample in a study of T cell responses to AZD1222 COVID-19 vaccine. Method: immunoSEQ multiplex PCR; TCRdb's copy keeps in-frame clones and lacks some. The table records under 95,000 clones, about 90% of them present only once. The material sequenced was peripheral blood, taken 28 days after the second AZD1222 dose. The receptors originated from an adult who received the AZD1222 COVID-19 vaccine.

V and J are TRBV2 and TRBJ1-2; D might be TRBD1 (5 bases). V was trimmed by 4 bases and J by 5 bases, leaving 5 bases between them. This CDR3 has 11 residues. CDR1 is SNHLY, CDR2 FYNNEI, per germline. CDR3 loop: CASSGGYGYTF. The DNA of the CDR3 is TGTGCCAGCAGTGGGGGGTATGGCTACACCTTC.

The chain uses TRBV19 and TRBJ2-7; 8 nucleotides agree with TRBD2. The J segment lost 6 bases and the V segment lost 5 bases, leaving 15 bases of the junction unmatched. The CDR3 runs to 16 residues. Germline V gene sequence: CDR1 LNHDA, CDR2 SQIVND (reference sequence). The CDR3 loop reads CASSPGGSGRVSEQYF. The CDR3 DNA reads TGTGCCAGTAGTCCGGGAGGGAGCGGGAGAGTTTCCGAGCAGTACTTC.

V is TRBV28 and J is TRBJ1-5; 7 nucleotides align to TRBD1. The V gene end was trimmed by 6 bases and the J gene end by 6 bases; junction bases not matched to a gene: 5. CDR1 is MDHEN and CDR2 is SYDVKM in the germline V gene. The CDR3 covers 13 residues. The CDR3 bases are TGTGCCAGCAGGAATGACAGGGTTCAGCCCCAGCATTTT. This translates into CASRNDRVQPQHF. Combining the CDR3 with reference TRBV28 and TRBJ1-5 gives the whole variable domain DVKVTQSSRYLVKRTGEKVFLECVQDMDHENMFWYRQDPGLGLRLIYFSYDVKMKEKGDIPEGYSVSREKKERFSLILESASTNQTSMYLCASRNDRVQPQHFGDGTRLSIL.

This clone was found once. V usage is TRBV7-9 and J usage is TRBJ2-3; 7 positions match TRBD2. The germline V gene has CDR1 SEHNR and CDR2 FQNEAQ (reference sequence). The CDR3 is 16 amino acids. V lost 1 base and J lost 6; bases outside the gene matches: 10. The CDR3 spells CASSLVAIAGGDTQYF. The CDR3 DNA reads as TGTGCCAGCAGCTTAGTTGCGATAGCGGGTGGGGATACGCAGTATTTT.

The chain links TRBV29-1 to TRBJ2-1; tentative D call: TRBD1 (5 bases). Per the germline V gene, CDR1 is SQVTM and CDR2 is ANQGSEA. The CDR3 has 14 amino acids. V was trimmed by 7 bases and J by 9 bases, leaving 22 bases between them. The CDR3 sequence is CSAKLNPQGSEQFF. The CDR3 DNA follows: TGCAGCGCTAAACTCAACCCTCAGGGATCTGAGCAGTTCTTC.

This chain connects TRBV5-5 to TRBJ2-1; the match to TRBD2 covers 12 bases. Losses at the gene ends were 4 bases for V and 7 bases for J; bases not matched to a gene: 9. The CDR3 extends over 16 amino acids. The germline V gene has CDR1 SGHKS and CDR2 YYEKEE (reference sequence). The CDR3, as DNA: TGTGCCAGCAGCCTCTCAAGGACTAGCGGGATGAATGAGCAGTTCTTC. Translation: CASSLSRTSGMNEQFF.

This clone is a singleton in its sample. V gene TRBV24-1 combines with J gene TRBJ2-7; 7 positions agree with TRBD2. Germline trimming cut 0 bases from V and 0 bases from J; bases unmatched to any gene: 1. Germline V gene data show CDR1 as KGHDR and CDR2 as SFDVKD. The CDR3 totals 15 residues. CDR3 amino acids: CATSDLSGGSYEQYF. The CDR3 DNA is TGTGCCACCAGTGATTTGTCGGGAGGCTCCTACGAGCAGTACTTC.

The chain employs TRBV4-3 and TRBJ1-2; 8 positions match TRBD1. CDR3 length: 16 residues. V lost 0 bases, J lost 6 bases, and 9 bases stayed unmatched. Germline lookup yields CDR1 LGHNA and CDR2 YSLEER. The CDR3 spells CASSQDLGDRGDGYTF. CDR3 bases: TGCGCCAGCAGCCAAGATTTAGGCGACAGGGGAGATGGCTACACCTTC.

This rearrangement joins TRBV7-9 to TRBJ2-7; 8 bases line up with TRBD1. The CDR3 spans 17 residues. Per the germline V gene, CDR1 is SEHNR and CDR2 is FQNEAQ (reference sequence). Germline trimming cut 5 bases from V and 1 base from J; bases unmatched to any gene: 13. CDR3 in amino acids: CASSPRPGGQGSYEQYF. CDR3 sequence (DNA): TGTGCCAGCAGCCCAAGACCAGGGGGCCAGGGGTCCTACGAGCAGTACTTC.

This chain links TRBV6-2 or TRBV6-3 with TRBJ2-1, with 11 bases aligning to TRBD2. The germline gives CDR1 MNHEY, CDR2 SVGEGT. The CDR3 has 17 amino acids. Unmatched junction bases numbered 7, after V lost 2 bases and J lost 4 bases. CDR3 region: CASSYLLAGGGYNEQFF. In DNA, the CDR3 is TGTGCCAGCAGTTACCTCCTAGCGGGAGGCGGTTACAATGAGCAGTTCTTC.

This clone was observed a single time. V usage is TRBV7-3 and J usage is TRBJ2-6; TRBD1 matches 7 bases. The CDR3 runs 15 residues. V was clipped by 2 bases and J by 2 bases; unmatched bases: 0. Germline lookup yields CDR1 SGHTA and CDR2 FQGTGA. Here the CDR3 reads CASSLQGAGANVLTF. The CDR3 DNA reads TGTGCCAGCAGCTTACAGGGGGCTGGGGCCAACGTCCTGACTTTC.

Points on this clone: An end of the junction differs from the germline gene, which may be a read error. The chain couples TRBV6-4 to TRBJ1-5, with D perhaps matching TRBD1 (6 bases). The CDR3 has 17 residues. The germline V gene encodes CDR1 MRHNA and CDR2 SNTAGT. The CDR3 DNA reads TGTGCCAGCAGTTACTCCCGGGGGCGTTTTGGCAATCAGCCCCAGCATTTT. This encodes CASSYSRGRFGNQPQHF.

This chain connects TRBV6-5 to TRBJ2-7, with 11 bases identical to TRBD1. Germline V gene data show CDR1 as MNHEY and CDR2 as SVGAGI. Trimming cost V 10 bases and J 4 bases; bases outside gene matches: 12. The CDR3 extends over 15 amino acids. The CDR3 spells CATGQGASPPYEQYF. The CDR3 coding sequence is TGTGCCACCGGACAGGGGGCGAGTCCGCCGTACGAGCAGTACTTC.

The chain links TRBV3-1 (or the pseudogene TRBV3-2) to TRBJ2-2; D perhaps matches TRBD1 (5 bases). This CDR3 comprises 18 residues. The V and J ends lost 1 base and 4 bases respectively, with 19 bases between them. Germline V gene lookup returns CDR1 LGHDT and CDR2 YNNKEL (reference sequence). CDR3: CASSQGGRARGGTGELFF. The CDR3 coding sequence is TGTGCCAGCAGCCAAGGGGGTCGGGCAAGGGGCGGCACCGGGGAGCTGTTTTTT.

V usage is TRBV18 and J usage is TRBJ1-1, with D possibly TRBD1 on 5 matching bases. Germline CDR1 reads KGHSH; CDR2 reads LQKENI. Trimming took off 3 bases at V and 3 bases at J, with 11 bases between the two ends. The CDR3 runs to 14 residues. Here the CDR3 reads CASSPGGKDTEAFF. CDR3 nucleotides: TGTGCCAGCTCACCGGGGGGGAAGGACACTGAAGCTTTCTTT.

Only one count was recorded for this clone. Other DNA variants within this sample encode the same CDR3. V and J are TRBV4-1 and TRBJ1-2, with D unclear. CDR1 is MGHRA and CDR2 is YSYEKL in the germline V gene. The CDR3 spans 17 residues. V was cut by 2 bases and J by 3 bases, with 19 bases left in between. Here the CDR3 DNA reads TGCGCCAGCAGCCAAACCCAAAGGATACAAGGGTACTATGGCTACACCTTC. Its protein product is CASSQTQRIQGYYGYTF.